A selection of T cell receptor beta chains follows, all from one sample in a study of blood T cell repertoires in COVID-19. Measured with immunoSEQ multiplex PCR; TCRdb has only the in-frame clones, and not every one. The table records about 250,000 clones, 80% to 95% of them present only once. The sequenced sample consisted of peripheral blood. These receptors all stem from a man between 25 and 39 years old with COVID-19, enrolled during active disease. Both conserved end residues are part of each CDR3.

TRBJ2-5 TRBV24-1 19 CATSDLIRAAGGLGETQYF
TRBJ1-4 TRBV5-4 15 CASSLRTGGGEKLFF
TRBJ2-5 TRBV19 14 CASGGASLQETQYF
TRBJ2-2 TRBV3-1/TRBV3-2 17 CASSQKGLAGGTGELFF
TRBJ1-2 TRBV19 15 CASSLAGPLNYGYTF
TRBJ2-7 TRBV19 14 CASSIFSGAYEQYF
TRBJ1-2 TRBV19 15 CASSMGDSRNYGYTF
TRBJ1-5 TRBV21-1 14 CASSIVQGVQPQHF
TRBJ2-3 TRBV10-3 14 CAISESGTLDTQYF
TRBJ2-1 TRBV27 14 CASSLGTGSAGQFF
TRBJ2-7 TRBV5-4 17 CASSSSRSGTGIYEQYF
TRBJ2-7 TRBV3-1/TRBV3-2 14 CASSQDWGGYEQYF
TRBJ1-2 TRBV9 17 CASSPTVSTGVGYGYTF
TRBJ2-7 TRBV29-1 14 CSVLSTQGSHEQYF
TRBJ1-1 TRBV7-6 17 CASSLVQLLGGNTEAFF
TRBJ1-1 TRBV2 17 CASSEEGWAGMNTEAFF
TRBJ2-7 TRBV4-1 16 CASSQEGQGTFYEQYF
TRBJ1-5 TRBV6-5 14 CASSYLGDSQPQHF
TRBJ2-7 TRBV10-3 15 CAISATGGARYEQYF
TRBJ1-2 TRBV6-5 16 CASSYGTGGAGYGYTF
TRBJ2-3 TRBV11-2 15 CASSEILAAGDTQYF
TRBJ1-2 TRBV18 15 CASSPPPGRGYGYTF
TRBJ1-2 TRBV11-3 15 CASSPGTMSSYGYTF
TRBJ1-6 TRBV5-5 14 CASSYTGIGSPLHF
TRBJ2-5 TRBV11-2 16 CASSWRSAGIGETQYF
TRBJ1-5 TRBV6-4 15 CAIPPTGGIHQPQHF
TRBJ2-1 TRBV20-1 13 CSASLNSGNEQFF
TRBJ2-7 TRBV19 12 CASSSGGGEQYF
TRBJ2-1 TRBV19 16 CASSTTSGGRYNEQFF